This T cell receptor (beta chain) was observed in a study of circulating CD8 cells and anti-PD-1 response in melanoma (dated by TCRdb to the early 2020s). About the full investigation: Nivolumab was given to patients intravenously at 3 mg/kg every 2 weeks. The melanoma cohort included approximately 13 patients, of whom seven received anti-PD-1 as first-line therapy and six had previously received targeted therapy or immunotherapy. Patients with complete or partial responses were counted as responders, while patients with stable or progressive disease (RECIST v1.1) were counted as non-responders. The TCR repertoire analysis was performed on approximately 11 melanoma patients, comprising 7 non-responders and 4 responders. In on-treatment samples, a biotinylated anti-human IgG4 antibody was used to detect PD-1.

Including the terminal cysteine and phenylalanine, the CDR3 comprises 15 residues. The read is trimmed to its CDR3 DNA, 45 bases read in frame from base 1. V drops 1 base and J drops 1 base, leaving 10 bases in between. Reading the germline V gene gives CDR1 SNHLY and CDR2 FYNNEI. The full study reports these points: Because of limited material, replicates were generally not included when the experiments were performed. Because tumor material was not accessible, tumor reactivity was instead assessed by peptide assays on expanded sorted subsets. Repertoires were largely private between subsets, with under 7.5% of TRB clonotypes shared at M1; sharing was highest between DPOS and TIGIT. The cohort included both treatment-naive and previously treated patients, and the authors noted that this mix could influence results. Diversity was greatest in the DNEG repertoire, PD-1 and DPOS had similar and higher clonality, and TIGIT repertoires had the lowest diversity. Only baseline and M1 samples from a small cohort with few responders were used in the published TCR repertoire comparisons.

Using a BD FACSAria II cell sorter, four subsets defined by PD-1 and/or TIGIT were sorted from live CD3+CD8+TCRalphabeta+ cells. To characterize how relevant each subset is to anti-PD-1 therapy response, circulating CD8 T cells were sorted into four subsets based on PD-1 and TIGIT expression. From each sorted CD8 T-cell subset, both TCR alpha and TCR beta chains were sequenced. Peripheral blood was collected before the first anti-PD-1 injection, after two injections and after four injections. PBMCs were isolated immediately by Ficoll gradient centrifugation. Until use, PBMCs were kept cryopreserved in liquid nitrogen in RPMI containing about 21% FCS and roughly 9.6% DMSO. After thawing, PBMCs were stained with a viability dye plus antibodies against CD3, CD8alpha, TCRalphabeta, PD-1 and TIGIT. Total RNA was extracted with the RNeasy Kit, and a RIN above 7 was reached by every sample. The reads were generated on a NextSeq 500. TCR libraries were prepared from approximately 16 ng of total RNA with the QIAseq Immune Repertoire RNA Library Kit, Human TCR Panel. The TCR libraries were sequenced on an Illumina NextSeq using a Mid Output V2 kit and asymmetric 261x41 paired-end reads. Every TCR library was diluted to 3 to 5 nM, then pooled, denatured and loaded at roughly 1 pM. In the paper's pipeline: Processing of the TCR FASTQ files took place in the QIAGEN GeneGlobe Data Analysis Center, and downstream analysis was done in R 3.5.2. To get clonality, Shannon entropy was normalized by the log of the number of unique productive sequences and the result was subtracted from one. For each subset, Fisher exact tests at 5% FDR were used to find TRA or TRB clonotypes whose abundance differed between baseline and M1. Differentially abundant clonotypes were categorized as emerging, expanding, contracting or non-expanding/contracting. Morisita's overlap index was used to measure repertoire overlap between patients. TCRdb took the public reads, trimmed them with fastp at Q25, ran MiXCR for clone calling and kept in-frame beta chains. A single entry per CDR3 protein holds the most common genes and DNA from its merged rows. TCRdb assigned the V and J calls; the authors' analysis was not used. Present in this sample are under 850 distinct CDR3 sequences, 6% to 7% of which were seen just once. The top ten clones comprise approximately 7.2% of the sample.

This clonotype is large (0.1 to 1%) in terms of sample share. Its specific antigen is unknown. No quality values exist for individual bases; no much larger clone is one base distant. The source was CD8+ T cells from PBMCs, collected at baseline or after one month of anti-PD-1 therapy (not recorded which). This receptor was identified in a human donor with melanoma. The rearranged segments are TRBV2 and TRBJ1-1, with the D gene uncertain. This receptor has the CDR3 CASSEVGIRNTEAFF. The bases read TGTGCCAGCAGTGAAGTCGGGATACGGAACACTGAAGCTTTCTTT.